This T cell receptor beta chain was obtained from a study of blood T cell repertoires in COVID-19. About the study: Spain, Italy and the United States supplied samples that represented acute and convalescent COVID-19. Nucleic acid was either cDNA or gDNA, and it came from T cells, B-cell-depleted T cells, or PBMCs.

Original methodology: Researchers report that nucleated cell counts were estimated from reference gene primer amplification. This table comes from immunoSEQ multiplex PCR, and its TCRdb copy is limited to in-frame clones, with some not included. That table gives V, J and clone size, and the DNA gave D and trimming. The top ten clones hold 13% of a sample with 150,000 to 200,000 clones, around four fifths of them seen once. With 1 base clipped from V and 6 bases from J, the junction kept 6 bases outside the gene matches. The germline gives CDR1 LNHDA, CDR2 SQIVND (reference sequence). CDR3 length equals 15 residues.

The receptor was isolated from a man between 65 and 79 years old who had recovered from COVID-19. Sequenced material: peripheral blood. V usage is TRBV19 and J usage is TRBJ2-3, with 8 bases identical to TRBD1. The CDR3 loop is CASSIGGQGRDTQYF. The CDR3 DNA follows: TGTGCCAGTAGTATAGGAGGACAGGGTAGGGATACGCAGTATTTT.